The subject of this entry is one TCR beta chain. Libraries were prepared by immunoSEQ multiplex PCR; TCRdb keeps only in-frame clonotypes and omits some of them. The sample holds around 370,000 clones, about 90% seen once. These data are taken from a study of blood T cell repertoires in COVID-19. Overall study context: The United States, Italy and Spain were the sources of the acute and convalescent COVID-19 samples. In each case, the material was cDNA or gDNA derived from T cells, B-cell-depleted T cells, or PBMCs.

There are 13 residues in the CDR3. Germline V gene data show CDR1 as LGHDT and CDR2 as YNNKEL (reference sequence). The V gene lost 5 bases and the J gene lost 5 bases, with 12 bases spanning the gap. The sequence was collected from a woman aged 70 to 79 with COVID-19, enrolled during active disease. The sample was peripheral blood. V gene TRBV3-1 (or the pseudogene TRBV3-2) combines with J gene TRBJ1-1, with D hard to call. The CDR3 reads CASSSVRGTEAFF. CDR3 nucleotide sequence: TGTGCCAGCAGCTCCGTGAGAGGAACTGAAGCTTTCTTT.